The following is a T cell receptor beta chain sequence with its context. This CDR3 is 17 amino acids long. Trimming removed 0 bases at V and 3 bases at J, with 17 bases between. Germline V gene sequence: CDR1 SNHLY, CDR2 FYNNEI. The entry originates in a study of technical replicates of blood from a handful of donors. Assay used: immunoSEQ multiplex PCR; TCRdb lists only in-frame clones, some missing. There are fewer than 80,000 clones in the sample; nearly 90% occur only once, and 4% to 5% lies in the top ten. This TCR came from a human donor in good health. Some clones in this sample may be carry-over from other donors' samples. V is TRBV2 and J is TRBJ1-2, with a possible D match to TRBD1 (5 bases). Sequencing was done on a sample of PBMCs. The CDR3 nucleotides read TGTGCCAGCAGTGAAGCCCAGAGCAGGGCGGTAGACTATGGCTACACCTTC. This translates into CASSEAQSRAVDYGYTF.